This TCR beta chain was found in a study of blood T cells in healthy people across ages (dated by TCRdb to 2013 to 2016). About the full investigation: In model experiments, template switching captured roughly one uniquely barcoded TCR beta cDNA molecule for every two T cells. Using deep sequencing normalized with unique cDNA molecular identifiers, the study measured how TCR beta repertoire diversity changes with age. Donors of different ages were randomly distributed across sequencing lanes to avoid experimental bias. Four age groups were formed from the donors: young (average 16 years), middle-aged (roughly 38), aged (under 70) and long-lived (about 75). Using the same blood draw, the study looked at two additional independent replicas of 1 million unique cDNA reads for two donors, one aged 18 to 30 and the other aged 80 or older.

Between the V and J ends, shortened by 6 bases and 0 bases respectively, the junction contains 17 bases. The CDR3 measures 15 amino acids from cysteine to phenylalanine. CDR3 DNA is the only sequence kept; it has 45 bases, read in frame from the first base. Per the germline V gene, SQVTM is the CDR1 and ANQGSEA is the CDR2. Donors were approximately 42 systemically healthy Caucasian individuals from Russia aged roughly 6 to 90 years. Each donor gave 8 to 10 milliliters of peripheral blood, drawn into EDTA-treated Vacutainer tubes. Ficoll-Paque density-gradient centrifugation was used to isolate PBMCs, with at least 7 million per sample. Trizol reagent was used to extract total RNA from PBMCs, with at least 6 micrograms per sample. Naive CD45RAhigh/CD27high T cell percentages were measured by flow cytometry on a PBMC aliquot from every donor. Concerning this clonotype itself: Which antigen it targets is not known. Base quality data are lacking; no much larger clone is found one base away.

Overall results and qualifications from the work: Estimates of total diversity from one million sequenced T cells were regarded as lower bounds and underestimates. As age increased, observed TCR beta diversity per million T cells dropped in a roughly linear way, and a significant reduction was already evident by age 40. Since profiling was done on bulk unsorted PBMCs, naive and antigen-experienced compartments could not be conclusively compared. Because donor CMV infection status was unknown, age-related changes in expanded clonotypes were potentially confounded. The long-lived group showed more naive CD4+ T cells, fewer expanded clones and increased TCR diversity than the aged group, suggesting age selection. Observed TCR beta diversity correlated strongly with the percentage of naive T cells measured by flow cytometry.

The library was prepared using 5' RACE. For sequencing, an Illumina HiSeq 2500 was employed. A second PCR of roughly 6 to 12 cycles was run with a J-beta primer mix and a sample-barcoded 5' primer. A template-switch 5' adaptor carrying 12 random nucleotides introduced a unique molecular identifier onto each TCR beta cDNA molecule. At least 2.5 million CDR3-containing paired-end reads were obtained from each sample. First-strand cDNA was synthesized from all RNA with the Mint cDNA synthesis kit, primed by a TRBC-specific oligonucleotide. Following uracil-DNA glycosylase treatment, all cDNA underwent a first 18-cycle PCR with the universal primers M1SS and BC2_uni_R. Per the source publication's procedure: For normalization, 1 million high-quality reads, each with a distinct molecular identifier, were randomly selected from each sample. Reads sharing molecular identifiers were discarded rather than binned into consensus sequences. MiTCR, with a Q25 quality threshold and the strictest error-elimination algorithm, was used for CDR3 identification, clonotype clustering and error correction. A nonparametric unseen species model using Euler transformation provided a lower-bound estimate of total TCR beta diversity. TCRdb reran the public reads through fastp at Q25 and MiXCR, keeping productive beta chains. Each record represents a unique CDR3 protein, reported with the most common genes and DNA among its rows. The V and J calls shown here were made by TCRdb, not taken from the authors' results. The sample contains hundreds of thousands of distinct CDR3 sequences, about 62% of them found a single time. About 20% of the sample rests with the top ten.

The receptor comes from a man aged 25 to 40 in good health. The source material was blood. The chain is encoded by TRBV29-1 joined to TRBJ1-1; the best D guess is TRBD1, with 6 bases matching. The CDR3 protein: CSVAGQQGLNTEAFF. In nucleotide form, the sequence is TGCAGCGTGGCGGGGCAACAGGGTTTGAACACTGAAGCTTTCTTT.